These T cell receptor beta chains were read from a single sample in a study of shared clonotypes between healthy human individuals. Libraries were prepared by immunoSEQ multiplex PCR; TCRdb keeps only in-frame clonotypes and omits some of them. Of about 2.4 million clones listed, roughly 93% are singletons. The material sequenced was naive CD4+ T cells from PBMCs. These receptors came from a man between 18 and 29 years old in good health. Some clones in this sample may be carry-over from other donors' samples. Both conserved end residues are part of each CDR3. The D gene is left open where the match is weak.

>TRBJ1-1|TRBV18|TRBD1
CASSPSSDRANTEAFF
>TRBJ2-2|TRBV28|-
CASTPSRRTAGELFF
>TRBJ2-6|TRBV7-3|-
CASSLPDGANVLTF
>TRBJ1-1|TRBV20-1|TRBD1
CRGNRGTEAFF
>TRBJ2-1|TRBV4-1|TRBD2
CASSPRHEGGLVQDEQFF
>TRBJ1-1|TRBV4-2|TRBD1
CASSQDKLRDRLVAFF
>TRBJ1-1|TRBV6-5|-
CASSSNRDTEAFF
>TRBJ1-2|TRBV7-6|-
CASSPFREGTYGYTF
>TRBJ2-1|TRBV27|TRBD2
CASRVLAGSGEQFF
>TRBJ1-3|TRBV6-1|TRBD1
CASTLSTGVGNTIYF
>TRBJ2-7|TRBV7-2|-
CASSIHSGQTYEQYF